The rows below give T cell receptor beta chains drawn from one sample of a study of tissue T cells after allogeneic stem cell transplantation. The method was immunoSEQ multiplex PCR; TCRdb's version includes in-frame clones alone and lacks a portion of them. The data contain 4,000 to 5,000 clones, almost 70% of them seen just once; the ten biggest clones take up 25% to 30%. The sequenced sample was duodenal tissue, obtained at autopsy. These receptors came from a female patient between 18 and 50 years old with steroid-refractory graft-versus-host disease after an allogeneic stem cell transplant. Some T cells may have come from the graft donor. The CDR3 runs from the conserved cysteine through the conserved F or W. A D gene is named only where the DNA matches it firmly. Clone size is given for some rows only: seen once, a few or many times, or a class if the clone is expanded.

j_gene: TRBJ1-5; d_gene: -; abundance: -; v_gene: TRBV29-1; CDR3nt: TGCAGCGTGAGGGACACCCCCAATCAGCCCCAGCATTTT; CDR3aa: CSVRDTPNQPQHF
j_gene: TRBJ2-2; d_gene: TRBD2; abundance: -; v_gene: TRBV6-5; CDR3nt: TGTGCCAGCAGTTACTCAGCGGGGGGACCCCCCCGGGAGCTGTTTTTT; CDR3aa: CASSYSAGGPPRELFF
j_gene: TRBJ1-2; d_gene: -; abundance: -; v_gene: TRBV6-1; CDR3nt: TGTGCCAGCAGTGAACTCAGCCACAGATTTTATGGCTACACCTTC; CDR3aa: CASSELSHRFYGYTF
j_gene: TRBJ1-1; d_gene: -; abundance: few; v_gene: TRBV5-1; CDR3nt: TGCGCCAGCAAGCCGCGGGGTATGAACACTGAAGCTTTCTTT; CDR3aa: CASKPRGMNTEAFF
j_gene: TRBJ1-5; d_gene: -; abundance: once; v_gene: TRBV28; CDR3nt: TGTGCCAGCAGTCCCCAGGGACAATATAGCAATCAGCCCCAGCATTTT; CDR3aa: CASSPQGQYSNQPQHF
j_gene: TRBJ2-5; d_gene: TRBD2; abundance: -; v_gene: TRBV7-9; CDR3nt: TGTGCCAGCAGCTTAACGGGAGGATTGGAGACCCAGTACTTC; CDR3aa: CASSLTGGLETQYF
j_gene: TRBJ2-2; d_gene: -; abundance: -; v_gene: TRBV10-3; CDR3nt: TGTGCCATCAGTGGAGGGGACGGACGACACACCGGGGAGCTGTTTTTT; CDR3aa: CAISGGDGRHTGELFF
j_gene: TRBJ2-7; d_gene: TRBD2; abundance: -; v_gene: TRBV27; CDR3nt: TGTGCCAGCAGTTTCAGGGGCCGGGCGGGAGGCATCCCGATCCCTTTTTACGAGCAGTACTTC; CDR3aa: CASSFRGRAGGIPIPFYEQYF
j_gene: TRBJ2-3; d_gene: -; abundance: few; v_gene: TRBV5-4; CDR3nt: TGTGCCAGCAGCAAGGACATTCGGTTTACGAATACGCAGTATTTT; CDR3aa: CASSKDIRFTNTQYF
j_gene: TRBJ2-7; d_gene: -; abundance: -; v_gene: TRBV5-1; CDR3nt: TGCGCCAGCAGCTTGACCAGGGGAGCCGAGCAGTACTTC; CDR3aa: CASSLTRGAEQYF
j_gene: TRBJ2-7; d_gene: TRBD1; abundance: -; v_gene: TRBV29-1; CDR3nt: TGCAGCGTTGCCGGGACAGGGGCCTACGAGCAGTACTTC; CDR3aa: CSVAGTGAYEQYF
j_gene: TRBJ2-5; d_gene: -; abundance: large; v_gene: TRBV4-1; CDR3nt: TGCGCCAGCAGCCAAGATACGAAGACCCAGTACTTC; CDR3aa: CASSQDTKTQYF
j_gene: TRBJ2-7; d_gene: TRBD1; abundance: -; v_gene: TRBV6-5; CDR3nt: TGTGCCAGCACTCCCGGGACAGGTCTCTACGAGCAGTACTTC; CDR3aa: CASTPGTGLYEQYF
j_gene: TRBJ1-4; d_gene: -; abundance: -; v_gene: TRBV6-5; CDR3nt: TGTGCCAGCAGTTACACTGCAACTAATGAAAAACTGTTTTTT; CDR3aa: CASSYTATNEKLFF
j_gene: TRBJ2-2; d_gene: TRBD1; abundance: -; v_gene: TRBV7-9; CDR3nt: TGTGCCAGCAGCCCGGACAGGGTTTGGAGCACCGGGGAGCTGTTTTTT; CDR3aa: CASSPDRVWSTGELFF
j_gene: TRBJ2-7; d_gene: -; abundance: -; v_gene: TRBV2; CDR3nt: TGTGCCACCCGGGCCAACTCCTACGAGCAGTACTTC; CDR3aa: CATRANSYEQYF
j_gene: TRBJ1-2; d_gene: -; abundance: -; v_gene: TRBV5-1; CDR3nt: TGCGCCAGCAGCTTGGCAGGCCTCTATGGCTACACCTTC; CDR3aa: CASSLAGLYGYTF
j_gene: TRBJ1-3; d_gene: TRBD1; abundance: -; v_gene: TRBV4-1; CDR3nt: TGCGCCAGCAGCCAAAGGGACAGGTTACTCTCTGGAAACACCATATATTTT; CDR3aa: CASSQRDRLLSGNTIYF
j_gene: TRBJ1-3; d_gene: TRBD1; abundance: -; v_gene: TRBV2; CDR3nt: TGTGCCAGCAGTGAGACAGGGACAGGAAACACCATATATTTT; CDR3aa: CASSETGTGNTIYF
j_gene: TRBJ1-5; d_gene: -; abundance: -; v_gene: TRBV7-8; CDR3nt: TGTGCCAGCAGCTTATTAGGGGGAGAGGGCAATCAGCCCCAGCATTTT; CDR3aa: CASSLLGGEGNQPQHF
j_gene: TRBJ2-7; d_gene: -; abundance: -; v_gene: TRBV29-1; CDR3nt: TGCAGCGTTAAGGGAGACACCTCCGGGACAAAACCCTACGAGCAGTACTTC; CDR3aa: CSVKGDTSGTKPYEQYF
j_gene: TRBJ1-1; d_gene: -; abundance: -; v_gene: TRBV6-5; CDR3nt: TGTGCCAGCAGTTACTGGCAGGGGAGGAACACTGAAGCTTTCTTT; CDR3aa: CASSYWQGRNTEAFF
j_gene: TRBJ1-1; d_gene: -; abundance: -; v_gene: TRBV5-1; CDR3nt: TGCGCCAGCAGCTTGCTAGGAGGAGGCACTGAAGCTTTCTTT; CDR3aa: CASSLLGGGTEAFF
j_gene: TRBJ2-7; d_gene: -; abundance: -; v_gene: TRBV12-3/TRBV12-4; CDR3nt: TGTGCCAGCAGTTTCGTCGCCAGCGACGAGCAGTACTTC; CDR3aa: CASSFVASDEQYF
j_gene: TRBJ2-4; d_gene: -; abundance: few; v_gene: TRBV9; CDR3nt: TGTGCCAGCAGCGGCTACGACAAAAACATTCAGTACTTC; CDR3aa: CASSGYDKNIQYF
j_gene: TRBJ2-1; d_gene: -; abundance: -; v_gene: TRBV5-1; CDR3nt: TGCGCCAGCAGCTTGGTTACGCGGAATGAGCAGTTCTTC; CDR3aa: CASSLVTRNEQFF
j_gene: TRBJ1-6; d_gene: -; abundance: once; v_gene: TRBV7-8; CDR3nt: TGTGCTAGCAGCTCCTGGACGGTCTATAATTCACCCCTCCACTTT; CDR3aa: CASSSWTVYNSPLHF
j_gene: TRBJ2-2; d_gene: -; abundance: -; v_gene: TRBV6-5; CDR3nt: TGTGCCAGCAGTTACTTGAACACCGGGGAGCTGTTTTTT; CDR3aa: CASSYLNTGELFF
j_gene: TRBJ2-2; d_gene: -; abundance: -; v_gene: TRBV7-8; CDR3nt: TGTGCCATTGCTGAGTCCGGGGAGCTGTTTTTT; CDR3aa: CAIAESGELFF
j_gene: TRBJ2-5; d_gene: -; abundance: few; v_gene: TRBV11-2; CDR3nt: TGTGCCAGCAGCTTAGGGGTAGAGACCCAGTACTTC; CDR3aa: CASSLGVETQYF
j_gene: TRBJ2-2; d_gene: -; abundance: -; v_gene: TRBV7-2; CDR3nt: TGTGCCAGCAGCTTAGTCTGCGGGGAGTGCGGGGAGCTGTTTTTT; CDR3aa: CASSLVCGECGELFF
j_gene: TRBJ1-2; d_gene: -; abundance: -; v_gene: TRBV7-9; CDR3nt: TGTGCCAGCAGCTTAGACAGGGTGGCCTATGGCTACACCTTC; CDR3aa: CASSLDRVAYGYTF
j_gene: TRBJ2-7; d_gene: -; abundance: -; v_gene: TRBV7-8; CDR3nt: TGTGCCAGCAGCCTAGGGGGGGGGCCCTACGAGCAGTACTTC; CDR3aa: CASSLGGGPYEQYF
j_gene: TRBJ2-7; d_gene: TRBD2; abundance: -; v_gene: TRBV7-8; CDR3nt: TGTGCCAGCAGCTTCAGACTAGCGGGGGTCCCAACCTACGAGCAGTACTTC; CDR3aa: CASSFRLAGVPTYEQYF
j_gene: TRBJ1-4; d_gene: -; abundance: -; v_gene: TRBV28; CDR3nt: TGTGCCAGCAGTTTGGGAAAGGGGACTATTAATGAAAAACTGTTTTTT; CDR3aa: CASSLGKGTINEKLFF